This TCR beta chain was obtained from a study of blood T cell repertoires in COVID-19. About the study: T cells, B-cell-depleted T cells, or PBMCs supplied cDNA or gDNA.

Measured with immunoSEQ multiplex PCR; TCRdb has only the in-frame clones, and not every one. The sample has around 97,000 clones, roughly 86% seen once; the top ten hold about 20%. Germline CDR1 is SGDLS and CDR2 is YYNGEE. This CDR3 is 15 amino acids long. V lost 1 base, J lost 7 bases, and 14 bases lay in between. Material: peripheral blood. This clonotype was obtained from a human donor in a cohort sampled during active COVID-19. The genes are TRBV9 and TRBJ2-2; D unclear. CDR3 region: CASSVIGETLGELFF. DNA for the CDR3: TGTGCCAGCAGCGTAATAGGAGAGACCCTCGGGGAGCTGTTTTTT.